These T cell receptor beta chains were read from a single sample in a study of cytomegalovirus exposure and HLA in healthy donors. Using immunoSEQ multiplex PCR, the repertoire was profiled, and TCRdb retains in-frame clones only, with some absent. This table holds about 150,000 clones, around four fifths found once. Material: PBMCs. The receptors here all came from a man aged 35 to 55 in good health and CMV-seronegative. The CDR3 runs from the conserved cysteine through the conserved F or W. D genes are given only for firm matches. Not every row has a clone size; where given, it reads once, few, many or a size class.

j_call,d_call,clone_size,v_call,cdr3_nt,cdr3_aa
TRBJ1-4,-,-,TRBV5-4,TGTGCCAGCAGCTTGGGGGGGCAGGGTGAAAAACTGTTTTTT,CASSLGGQGEKLFF
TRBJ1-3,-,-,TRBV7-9,TGTGCCAGCAGGCCCCTGAGCTCTGGAAACACCATATATTTT,CASRPLSSGNTIYF
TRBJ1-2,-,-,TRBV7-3,TGTGCCAGCAGCTTAACGCCAGGGAACTATGGCTACACCTTC,CASSLTPGNYGYTF
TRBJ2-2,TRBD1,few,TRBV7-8,TGTGCCAGCAGCACCTGGACAGGGAACACCGGGGAGCTGTTTTTT,CASSTWTGNTGELFF
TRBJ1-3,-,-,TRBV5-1,TGCGCCAGCAGCTTGGGGGAGGGGAGACAACGTTTCTCTGGAAACACCATATATTTT,CASSLGEGRQRFSGNTIYF
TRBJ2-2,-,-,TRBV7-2,TGTGCCAGCAGCCTAGTAACCGGGGAGCTGTTTTTT,CASSLVTGELFF
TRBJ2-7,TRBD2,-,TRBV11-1,TGTGCCAGCAGCCCAAGGTACCTAGCGGGAGCCTACGAGCAGTACTTC,CASSPRYLAGAYEQYF
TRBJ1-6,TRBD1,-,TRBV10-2,TGCGCCAGCAGTGATCTAGGACAGGTGACTTATAATTCACCCCTCCACTTT,CASSDLGQVTYNSPLHF
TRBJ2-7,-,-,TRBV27,TGTGCCAGCAGTCTTACACCCGGGAGCTCCTACGAGCAGTACTTC,CASSLTPGSSYEQYF
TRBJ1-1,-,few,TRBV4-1,TGCGCCAGCAGCCAAGTGGCGCGGAAGAACACTGAAGCTTTCTTT,CASSQVARKNTEAFF
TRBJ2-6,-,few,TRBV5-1,TGCGCCAGCAGCGAGAGGCCTAGGGCCAACGTCCTGACTTTC,CASSERPRANVLTF
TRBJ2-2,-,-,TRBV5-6,TGTGCCAGCAGCGAGGGTCGGAACACCGGGGAGCTGTTTTTT,CASSEGRNTGELFF
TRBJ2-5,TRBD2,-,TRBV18,TGTGCCAGCTCACGTCTAGCGGGGTCTCTGGAGACCCAGTACTTC,CASSRLAGSLETQYF
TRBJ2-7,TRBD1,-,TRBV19,TGTGCCAGTAGTATCGGACAGGTCTCCTACGAGCAGTACTTC,CASSIGQVSYEQYF
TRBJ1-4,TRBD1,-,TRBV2,TGTGCCAGCAGGAAACAGGGGTTAAATGAAAAACTGTTTTTT,CASRKQGLNEKLFF
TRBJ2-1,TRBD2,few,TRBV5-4,TGTGCCAGCAGCTTGGTTAGCACGCGGGGGAATGAGCAGTTCTTC,CASSLVSTRGNEQFF
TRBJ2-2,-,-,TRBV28,TGTGCCAGCAGTCTAGACAGCTCCAACACCGGGGAGCTGTTTTTT,CASSLDSSNTGELFF
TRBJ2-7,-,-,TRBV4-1,TGCGCCAGCAGTTTACTCCGCCTCGGGGGCGGGAGCTCCTACGAGCAGTACTTC,CASSLLRLGGGSSYEQYF
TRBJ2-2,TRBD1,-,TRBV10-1,TGCGCCAGCAGGGGACAGGGGCAAGGGACCGGGGAGCTGTTTTTT,CASRGQGQGTGELFF
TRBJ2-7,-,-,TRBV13,TGTGCCAGCAGCGCGGACAAGACCTACGAGCAGTACTTC,CASSADKTYEQYF
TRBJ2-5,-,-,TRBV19,TGTGCCAGTAGTTCGGACAGCGGCCAAGAGACCCAGTACTTC,CASSSDSGQETQYF
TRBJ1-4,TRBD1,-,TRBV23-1,TGCGCCAGCAGTCAATCGGACAGGGGGCATGAAAAACTGTTTTTT,CASSQSDRGHEKLFF
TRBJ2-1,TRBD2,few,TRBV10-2,TGCGCCAGTCGACTAGCGGGAGGGATCTACAATGAGCAGTTCTTC,CASRLAGGIYNEQFF
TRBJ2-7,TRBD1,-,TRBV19,TGTGCCAGTAGTGGACCGGGACAGGGATCCTACGAGCAGTACTTC,CASSGPGQGSYEQYF
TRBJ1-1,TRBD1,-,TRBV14,TGTGCCAGCAGCCAAGCACAGGGGATTGAGGCTTTCTTT,CASSQAQGIEAFF
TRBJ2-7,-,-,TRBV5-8,TGTGCCAGCAGCTTAAGGGGTACCTACGAGCAGTACTTC,CASSLRGTYEQYF
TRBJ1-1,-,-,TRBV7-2,TGTGCCAGCAGCTTAGTACTAGGGAACACTGAAGCTTTCTTT,CASSLVLGNTEAFF
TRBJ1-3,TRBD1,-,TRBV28,TGTGCCAGCAGTGCGGACAGGGCCGGAAACACCATATATTTT,CASSADRAGNTIYF
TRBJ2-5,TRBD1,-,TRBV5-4,TGTGCCAGCAGGGTAGGGGGCTGGGAGACCCAGTACTTC,CASRVGGWETQYF
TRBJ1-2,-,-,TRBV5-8,TGTGCCAGCAGCCCCGACACCGACTATGGCTACACCTTC,CASSPDTDYGYTF
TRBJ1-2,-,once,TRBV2,TGTGCCAGCAGTGAAGCCTCCAGGGAATATGGCTACACCTTC,CASSEASREYGYTF
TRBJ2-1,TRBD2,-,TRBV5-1,TGCGCCAGCAGCTTGGTTGAGACTAGCGGCTACAATGAGCAGTTCTTC,CASSLVETSGYNEQFF
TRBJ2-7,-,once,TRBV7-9,TGTTCCAGCAGCTTAGGGGGGGACGAGCAGTACTTC,CSSSLGGDEQYF
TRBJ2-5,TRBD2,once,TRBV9,TGTGCCAGCAGCCCATCCGCTAGGGGCGGGGGGGCAGGAGAGACCCAGTACTTC,CASSPSARGGGAGETQYF
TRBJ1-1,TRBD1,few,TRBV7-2,TGTGCCAGCAGCTTTTCGACAGGGTTGAACACTGAAGCTTTCTTT,CASSFSTGLNTEAFF
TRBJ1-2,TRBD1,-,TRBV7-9,TGTGCCAGCAGCTTAGGGACCGACAGGGACTATGGCTACACCTTC,CASSLGTDRDYGYTF
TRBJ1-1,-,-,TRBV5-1,TGCGCCAGCAGAGGGATTTGGACAGCACTAGGCACTGAAGCTTTCTTT,CASRGIWTALGTEAFF
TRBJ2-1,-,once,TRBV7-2,TGTGCCAGCAGCTCGAGTTTCTACAATGAGCAGTTCTTC,CASSSSFYNEQFF
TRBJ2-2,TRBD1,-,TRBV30,TGTGCCTGGAGTAGGGACAGCGCAAACCCGAACACCGGGGAGCTGTTTTTT,CAWSRDSANPNTGELFF
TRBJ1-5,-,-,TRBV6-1,TGTGCCAGCACCGTCAGCCGAGGAGATCAGCCCCAGCATTTT,CASTVSRGDQPQHF
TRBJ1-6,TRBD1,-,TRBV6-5,TGTGCCAGCAGACTTCGCCGGGACAGGAATTCACCCCTCCACTTT,CASRLRRDRNSPLHF
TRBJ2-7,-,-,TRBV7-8,TGTGCCAGCAGCGCACACCCCAGGGGCGAGCAGTACTTC,CASSAHPRGEQYF
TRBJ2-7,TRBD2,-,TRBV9,TGTGCCAGCAGCCCTAGCGGGAGGCCCTCCTACGAGCAGTACTTC,CASSPSGRPSYEQYF
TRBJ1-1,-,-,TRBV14,TGTGCCAGCAGCCAAGTCATGAACACTGAAGCTTTCTTT,CASSQVMNTEAFF
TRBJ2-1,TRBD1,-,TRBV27,TGTGCCAGCAGTTTAGGGGGGACAGGAAACAATGAGCAGTTCTTC,CASSLGGTGNNEQFF
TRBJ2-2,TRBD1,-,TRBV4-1,TGCGCCAGCAGCCAAGAGGGCCGGGACAGGGGCACCGGGGAGCTGTTTTTT,CASSQEGRDRGTGELFF
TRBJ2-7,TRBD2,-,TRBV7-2,TGTGCCAGCAGCGGCCCTAGCGGCACCTACGAGCAGTACTTC,CASSGPSGTYEQYF
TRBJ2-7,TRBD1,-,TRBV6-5,TGTGCCAGCAGTTACTCGGGACAGGGGTTCTACGAGCAGTACTTC,CASSYSGQGFYEQYF
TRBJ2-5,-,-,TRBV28,TGTGCCAGCAGTTTGAAGCCGGGACTGACGGAAGAGACCCAGTACTTC,CASSLKPGLTEETQYF
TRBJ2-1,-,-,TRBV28,TGTGCCAGCAGTTTTATCAGACAGTCCTACAATGAGCAGTTCTTC,CASSFIRQSYNEQFF
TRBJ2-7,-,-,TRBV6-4,TGTGCCAGCAGACTGGACTCGAATTCCTACGAGCAGTACTTC,CASRLDSNSYEQYF
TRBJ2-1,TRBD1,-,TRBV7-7,TGTGCTAGCAGCACGGACAGGGGCAATGAGCAGTTCTTC,CASSTDRGNEQFF
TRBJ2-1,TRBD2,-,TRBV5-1,TGCGCCAGCAGCTGGAGACTAGCGGGAGCATACAATGAGCAGTTCTTC,CASSWRLAGAYNEQFF
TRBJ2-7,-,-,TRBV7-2,TGTGCCAGCAGCTTAGTGAGCGGAGGGGGCAACGGCTACGAGCAGTACTTC,CASSLVSGGGNGYEQYF
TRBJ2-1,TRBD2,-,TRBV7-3,TGTGCCAGCAGCCCGGGACTAGCGGGAGGGATAAGGGAGCAGTTCTTC,CASSPGLAGGIREQFF